The TCR beta chain described here comes from a study of CD8+ T cells in alopecia areata (dated by TCRdb to the late 2010s). Study-level background: The treated patients, all with moderate-to-severe alopecia areata, were enrolled in an open-label pilot trial of oral tofacitinib given at 5 to 10 mg twice daily. Biopsies were taken from tofacitinib-treated patients at baseline and at 4 and 24 weeks of treatment, and a later scalp biopsy was taken in several of the tofacitinib-treated patients. The RNA source kit depended on sample type: the PAXgene miRNA kit for fixed scalp, the miRNeasy kit for PBMCs, and the RNeasy kit for mouse skin. Scalp clonality was compared across normal scalp (n=4), patchy alopecia areata scalp (n=8), and alopecia totalis/universalis scalp (n=8). Human TCRbeta sequencing covered scalp tissue and sorted CD4+ and CD8+ peripheral blood T cells from patchy and totalis/universalis alopecia areata patients and healthy controls. High-throughput TCRbeta sequencing was used to examine T cell clonal expansion in alopecia areata in both the C3H/HeJ mouse model and human patients. Patients received tofacitinib for 6 to 18 months and were then followed off drug for 6 months to check for delayed response and recurrence. The SALT score, which quantifies the percentage of affected scalp surface area, was used to measure disease severity in treated patients. TCRbeta CDR3 regions were amplified by immunoSEQ multiplex PCR with 35 Vbeta forward and 13 Jbeta reverse primers.

The CDR3 starts with the cysteine, ends with the phenylalanine, and has 14 residues. The CDR3 DNA has 42 bases and is translated from base 1. V lost 7 bases and J lost 6 bases, and the count of bases not matched to a germline gene is 10. CDR1 and CDR2 are drawn from the germline V gene: SQVTM, ANQGSEA. On this clone: Its target antigen remains unknown. Per-base qualities were not stored, and no clone one base away is much larger.

The library was produced with the immunoSEQ multiplex PCR assay. RNA was extracted from all samples and reverse transcribed into cDNA as template for TCR sequencing. SuperScript III was used to make first-strand cDNA, primed with a 2:1 mix of oligo-dT and random hexamers. A synthetic immune receptor repertoire was used to measure amplification bias, and any remaining bias was corrected computationally. The study's own analysis went as follows. Raw reads were preprocessed for error removal, and CDR3 was defined according to IMGT conventions as running from the conserved cysteine to phenylalanine. Clonality was computed as 1 minus the Shannon entropy, with the entropy normalized by log2 of the number of productive unique TCRs. CD4 or CD8 identity of scalp clones was inferred by cross-referencing scalp TCRbeta sequences with sorted blood CD4 and CD8 repertoires. Here the immuneACCESS table is served through TCRdb, limited to in-frame sequences with V and J called. Missing clones are a known gap in these copies; in checked studies unresolved V genes cover under half, and the rest lacks a known reason. The DNA was the basis for D and trimming; V, J and clone size are from that table. The sample has some 180,000 clones on record, approximately 55% of them singletons. Roughly 10% of the sample is held by the ten biggest clonotypes.

The time point tag for this specimen amounts to: 24 weeks on oral tofacitinib. Taken with the paper, the label for treatment or condition translates to: oral pan-JAK inhibitor, 5-10 mg twice daily. From alopecia areata patients, peripheral blood was collected along with lesional scalp punch biopsies. PBMCs were isolated by density centrifugation and stained for CD3, CD4 and CD8, and CD4+ and CD8+ T cells were sorted on a FACSAria. Points the paper makes about the study in general: Because the treated cohort was small and included a single nonresponder, larger studies are needed to assess links between baseline CD8+ expansion and response. Many expanded lesional clones were found to persist in scalp and blood during tofacitinib treatment, and relapse after treatment cessation may be partly explained by this persistence. Unlike mouse skin, which is dominated by gammadelta T cells, normal human skin has resident alphabeta T cells that are also sequenced, and this complicates analysis of the scalp TCR repertoire. Compared with mice, TCR sequences shared between patients were less clear, possibly partly because of HLA diversity across the patient population. Higher clonality and more expanded CD8+ clones were observed in lesional scalp than in normal scalp, particularly in alopecia totalis/universalis, a finding suggestive of antigenic drive. Scalp clonality and the number of expanded CD8+ clones among the top 100 scalp clones were significantly decreased by tofacitinib.

The chain uses TRBV29-1 and TRBJ2-2, and 8 junction bases match TRBD1. The source material was CD8+ T cells sorted from blood, sampled at week 24, from a patient treated with tofacitinib. The TCR sequence derives from a human donor with alopecia areata. CDR3 reads: CSARTGRSPGELFF. The DNA is TGCAGCGCCCGGACAGGGAGGTCCCCCGGGGAGCTGTTTTTT.